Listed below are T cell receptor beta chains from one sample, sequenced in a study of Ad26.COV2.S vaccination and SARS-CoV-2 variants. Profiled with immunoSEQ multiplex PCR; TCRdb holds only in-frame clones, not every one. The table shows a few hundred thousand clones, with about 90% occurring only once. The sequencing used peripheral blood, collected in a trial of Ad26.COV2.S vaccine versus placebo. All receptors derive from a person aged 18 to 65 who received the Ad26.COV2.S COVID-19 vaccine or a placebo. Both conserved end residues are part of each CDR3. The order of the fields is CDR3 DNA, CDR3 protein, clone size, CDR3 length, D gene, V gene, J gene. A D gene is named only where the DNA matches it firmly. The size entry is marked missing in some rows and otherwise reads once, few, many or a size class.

CDR3nt: TGTGCCAGTAGTATGTCGGGATGGGGTCTCTATGTCTATGGCTACACCTTC
CDR3aa: CASSMSGWGLYVYGYTF
abundance: NA
len: 17
d_gene: NA
v_gene: TRBV19
j_gene: TRBJ1-2

CDR3nt: TGCAGTGCTAGTGATCCGGGACTAGCGGGGCCTGGCACAGATACGCAGTATTTT
CDR3aa: CSASDPGLAGPGTDTQYF
abundance: NA
len: 18
d_gene: TRBD2
v_gene: TRBV20-1
j_gene: TRBJ2-3

CDR3nt: TGTGCCAGCAGCCCCGCCAATGAGCAGTTCTTC
CDR3aa: CASSPANEQFF
abundance: once
len: 11
d_gene: NA
v_gene: TRBV6-2/TRBV6-3
j_gene: TRBJ2-1

CDR3nt: TGTGCCAGCAGCCAAGCAGGCGGGAGGGTTCAAGAGACCCAGTACTTC
CDR3aa: CASSQAGGRVQETQYF
abundance: NA
len: 16
d_gene: TRBD2
v_gene: TRBV4-2
j_gene: TRBJ2-5

CDR3nt: TGTGCCAGCAGTGAGAGGGCCAACTACGAGCAGTACTTC
CDR3aa: CASSERANYEQYF
abundance: NA
len: 13
d_gene: NA
v_gene: TRBV2
j_gene: TRBJ2-7

CDR3nt: TGTGCCAGCAGCTCGCACGACTTGGGCGAGCAGTACTTC
CDR3aa: CASSSHDLGEQYF
abundance: NA
len: 13
d_gene: NA
v_gene: TRBV7-9
j_gene: TRBJ2-7

CDR3nt: TGCGCCAGCAGCCAAGATAAGGGACTAGCGGGCCTACAAGAGACCCAGTACTTC
CDR3aa: CASSQDKGLAGLQETQYF
abundance: NA
len: 18
d_gene: TRBD2
v_gene: TRBV4-1
j_gene: TRBJ2-5

CDR3nt: TGTGCCAGCAGTTTATTGGGGGAGGCAGTGGCCGCTTTCTTT
CDR3aa: CASSLLGEAVAAFF
abundance: NA
len: 14
d_gene: NA
v_gene: TRBV28
j_gene: TRBJ1-1

CDR3nt: TGCGCCAGCAGCTCCATAGGGTCCTACAATGAGCAGTTCTTC
CDR3aa: CASSSIGSYNEQFF
abundance: NA
len: 14
d_gene: NA
v_gene: TRBV5-1
j_gene: TRBJ2-1

CDR3nt: TGCGCCAGCAGCTTGGGCATCACGGACTATGGCTACACCTTC
CDR3aa: CASSLGITDYGYTF
abundance: NA
len: 14
d_gene: NA
v_gene: TRBV5-1
j_gene: TRBJ1-2

CDR3nt: TGTGCCAGCAGCGAGACAGGGGAGTCTGAAGCTTTCTTT
CDR3aa: CASSETGESEAFF
abundance: NA
len: 13
d_gene: TRBD1
v_gene: TRBV2
j_gene: TRBJ1-1

CDR3nt: TGCGCCAGCAGTCAAGGGACTAGCGGGACCGGGGAGCTGTTTTTT
CDR3aa: CASSQGTSGTGELFF
abundance: NA
len: 15
d_gene: TRBD2
v_gene: TRBV5-1
j_gene: TRBJ2-2

CDR3nt: TGTGCCAGCAGCGAAGCGGGAGAGGGGGAGACCCAGTACTTC
CDR3aa: CASSEAGEGETQYF
abundance: NA
len: 14
d_gene: TRBD2
v_gene: TRBV9
j_gene: TRBJ2-5

CDR3nt: TGTGCCAGTAGTGCCCAACTAGCGGGGTCCTACAATGAGCAGTTCTTC
CDR3aa: CASSAQLAGSYNEQFF
abundance: few
len: 16
d_gene: TRBD2
v_gene: TRBV19
j_gene: TRBJ2-1

CDR3nt: TGCAGCGCCACATCCGGACAGGGTATAACTTTCGAGCAGTACTTC
CDR3aa: CSATSGQGITFEQYF
abundance: NA
len: 15
d_gene: TRBD1
v_gene: TRBV29-1
j_gene: TRBJ2-7

CDR3nt: TGCGCCAGCAGCTGGATGGTTGGGGGAGAGACCCAGTACTTC
CDR3aa: CASSWMVGGETQYF
abundance: NA
len: 14
d_gene: NA
v_gene: TRBV5-1
j_gene: TRBJ2-5

CDR3nt: TGTGCCAGCAGTTACTCCGACGGACTGGCAGGGGAGACCCAGTACTTC
CDR3aa: CASSYSDGLAGETQYF
abundance: NA
len: 16
d_gene: NA
v_gene: TRBV6-5
j_gene: TRBJ2-5

CDR3nt: TGTGCCAGCAGCTTAGCGGGACTAGTATACAATGAGCAGTTCTTC
CDR3aa: CASSLAGLVYNEQFF
abundance: NA
len: 15
d_gene: TRBD2
v_gene: TRBV13
j_gene: TRBJ2-1

CDR3nt: TGCAGCGTTGATTTTGGGGAGGTGAACACTGAAGCTTTCTTT
CDR3aa: CSVDFGEVNTEAFF
abundance: NA
len: 14
d_gene: NA
v_gene: TRBV29-1
j_gene: TRBJ1-1

CDR3nt: TGTGCCAGCAGCTTAGGCGGTGACGCTGCCTACGAGCAGTACTTC
CDR3aa: CASSLGGDAAYEQYF
abundance: NA
len: 15
d_gene: NA
v_gene: TRBV7-2
j_gene: TRBJ2-7

CDR3nt: TGTGCCAGCAGTTTATCAGGGGACTATGGCTACACCTTC
CDR3aa: CASSLSGDYGYTF
abundance: once
len: 13
d_gene: NA
v_gene: TRBV27
j_gene: TRBJ1-2

CDR3nt: TGTGCCAGCAGTTTTCAGGGCAAGTATACGCAGTATTTT
CDR3aa: CASSFQGKYTQYF
abundance: NA
len: 13
d_gene: NA
v_gene: TRBV27
j_gene: TRBJ2-3

CDR3nt: TGTGCCAGCAGTGATCTCCGGGACAGGGCTGGGGGTGAAAAACTGTTTTTT
CDR3aa: CASSDLRDRAGGEKLFF
abundance: NA
len: 17
d_gene: TRBD1
v_gene: TRBV25-1
j_gene: TRBJ1-4

CDR3nt: TGTGCCAGCAGCGTAGCTTCGGGGGGTTCCTACGAGCAGTACTTC
CDR3aa: CASSVASGGSYEQYF
abundance: few
len: 15
d_gene: TRBD2
v_gene: TRBV9
j_gene: TRBJ2-7

CDR3nt: TGTGCCAGCAGCCCCCAGAACTCCTACAATGAGCAGTTCTTC
CDR3aa: CASSPQNSYNEQFF
abundance: NA
len: 14
d_gene: NA
v_gene: TRBV2
j_gene: TRBJ2-1

CDR3nt: TGTGCCAGCAGTTTATCTTGGGATTCAGATACGCAGTATTTT
CDR3aa: CASSLSWDSDTQYF
abundance: once
len: 14
d_gene: NA
v_gene: TRBV27
j_gene: TRBJ2-3

CDR3nt: TGTGCCAGCGGTAAGGTGTATTGGACAGAGAGCTCCTACGAGCAGTACTTC
CDR3aa: CASGKVYWTESSYEQYF
abundance: NA
len: 17
d_gene: NA
v_gene: TRBV7-9
j_gene: TRBJ2-7

CDR3nt: TGTGCCAGCAGGAGTACGGTGGGTAATGAAAAACTGTTTTTT
CDR3aa: CASRSTVGNEKLFF
abundance: NA
len: 14
d_gene: NA
v_gene: TRBV4-2
j_gene: TRBJ1-4

CDR3nt: TGTGCCAGCAGACTAGGACTGATCACAGATACGCAGTATTTT
CDR3aa: CASRLGLITDTQYF
abundance: NA
len: 14
d_gene: NA
v_gene: TRBV25-1
j_gene: TRBJ2-3

CDR3nt: TGTGCCAGCAGTTCGCTCGGACTAGGCTCCTACAATGAGCAGTTCTTC
CDR3aa: CASSSLGLGSYNEQFF
abundance: NA
len: 16
d_gene: TRBD2
v_gene: TRBV7-2
j_gene: TRBJ2-1

CDR3nt: TGTGCCATCAGTGAACCGGCAGGGGGCATGGAGACCCAGTACTTC
CDR3aa: CAISEPAGGMETQYF
abundance: NA
len: 15
d_gene: TRBD1
v_gene: TRBV10-3
j_gene: TRBJ2-5

CDR3nt: TGTGCCAGCAGTTTATTAGCGGGAGGTAATTACAATGAGCAGTTCTTC
CDR3aa: CASSLLAGGNYNEQFF
abundance: once
len: 16
d_gene: TRBD2
v_gene: TRBV28
j_gene: TRBJ2-1

CDR3nt: TGTGCCAGCAGTTCTCAGCAGGAGTCCGGAAACACCATATATTTT
CDR3aa: CASSSQQESGNTIYF
abundance: NA
len: 15
d_gene: NA
v_gene: TRBV27
j_gene: TRBJ1-3

CDR3nt: TGTGCCAGCAGCCCGGGACTAGCGGCCTACAATGAGCAGTTCTTC
CDR3aa: CASSPGLAAYNEQFF
abundance: NA
len: 15
d_gene: TRBD2
v_gene: TRBV6-2/TRBV6-3
j_gene: TRBJ2-1

CDR3nt: TGTGCCATCAGTGCTGGCGGAACCTCCTACGAGCAGTACTTC
CDR3aa: CAISAGGTSYEQYF
abundance: NA
len: 14
d_gene: NA
v_gene: TRBV10-3
j_gene: TRBJ2-7

CDR3nt: TGTGCCAGCAGCCTACTAGCGGGAGGAACCTACGAGCAGTACTTC
CDR3aa: CASSLLAGGTYEQYF
abundance: NA
len: 15
d_gene: TRBD2
v_gene: TRBV7-8
j_gene: TRBJ2-7

CDR3nt: TGTGCCAGCAGTTTCCAGGGGAAGGGCTACACCTTC
CDR3aa: CASSFQGKGYTF
abundance: NA
len: 12
d_gene: NA
v_gene: TRBV28
j_gene: TRBJ1-2